This paragraph reports one TCR beta chain. The CDR3 covers 15 residues. Germline-derived CDR1 and CDR2 are DFQATT and SNEGSKA (reference sequence). Trimming took 6 bases from V and 0 from J, leaving 15 bases between them. Amplified TCR beta CDR3 regions came from RNA transcripts. The HTBI primer set was used in a first-round RT-PCR of the TCR CDR3. TCRdb re-analysed the multiplex PCR reads in MiXCR, keeping a single row per CDR3 protein. Among a few hundred thousand distinct CDR3 sequences, about 15% were seen once, and the ten largest hold about 30%. This entry is derived from a study of T cells in Graves' hyperthyroidism and ophthalmopathy.

This clonotype originated in a woman aged 25 to 39 with Graves' hyperthyroidism. Sample: blood. V gene TRBV20-1 combines with J gene TRBJ1-3; D gene unclear. CDR3 sequence: CSARPAESSGNTIYF. CDR3 DNA: TGCAGTGCCCGTCCCGCTGAAAGCTCTGGAAACACCATATATTTT.